Following are 26 T cell receptor beta chains from one sample sequenced in a study of OX40 agonist ivuxolimab in advanced cancers. The protocol was immunoSEQ multiplex PCR, while the TCRdb copy is restricted to in-frame clones and leaves out a portion. The sample consists of some 100,000 clones, about 92% of them appearing once. Source: CD4+ or CD8+ T cells sorted from blood, taken in a trial of the OX40 agonist ivuxolimab. The origin of the receptors is an adult with an advanced solid tumor such as melanoma, head and neck, liver or kidney cancer.

This chain uses TRBV11-2 with TRBJ1-1; maybe TRBD1 (5 bases). Germline V gene sequence: CDR1 SGHAT, CDR2 FQNNGV. The CDR3 contains 14 residues. The V end was cut by 3 bases, the J end by 5 bases, with 13 bases between. The CDR3 region is CASSFSGGGTEAFF. CDR3 coding DNA: TGTGCCAGCAGCTTTTCCGGGGGTGGGACTGAAGCTTTCTTT.

The chain uses TRBV5-5 and TRBJ2-6; D gene uncertain. V lost 4 bases and J 3 bases, leaving 5 bases between the germline ends. This CDR3 has 13 amino acids. The germline CDR1 and CDR2 sequences are SGHKS and YYEKEE (reference sequence). The CDR3 here is CASSEDGANVLTF. The DNA for the CDR3 is TGTGCCAGCAGCGAGGATGGGGCCAACGTCCTGACTTTC. Using reference TRBV5-5 and TRBJ2-6 for the parts outside the CDR3, the full variable domain is DAGVTQSPTHLIKTRGQQVTLRCSPISGHKSVSWYQQVLGQGPQFIFQYYEKEERGRGNFPDRFSARQFPNYSSELNVNALLLGDSALYLCASSEDGANVLTFGAGSRLTVL.

The chain is built from TRBV9 and TRBJ2-7; D ambiguous. The germline V gene encodes CDR1 SGDLS and CDR2 YYNGEE. This CDR3 spans 13 amino acids. V dropped 2 bases and J dropped 1 base, with 7 bases sitting between them. CDR3 loop: CASSVTPSYEQYF. The CDR3 DNA reads TGTGCCAGCAGCGTGACTCCTTCCTACGAGCAGTACTTC.

The chain is built from TRBV6-5 and TRBJ2-1, with TRBD2 matching 8 bases. There are 14 residues in the CDR3. With V trimmed by 10 bases and J by 4 bases, 9 bases remained unmatched. The germline CDR1 and CDR2 sequences are MNHEY and SVGAGI. The CDR3 region has the DNA TGTGCCACGAGCGGGGGAGGTGGGTACAATGAGCAGTTCTTC. It encodes CATSGGGGYNEQFF.

J is TRBJ2-2 and V is TRBV15; unclear D gene. The germline V gene encodes CDR1 LNHNV and CDR2 YYDKDF (reference sequence). The CDR3 runs to 13 residues. Trimming cost V 5 bases and J 8 bases, with 12 bases left between them. The CDR3 protein is CATSPFVGGELFF. The CDR3 nucleotides are TGTGCCACCAGCCCCTTCGTGGGAGGGGAGCTGTTTTTT.

The chain recombines TRBV10-2 with TRBJ1-3, with D hard to call. Trimming stripped 0 bases from V and 0 bases from J, with 3 bases between. The germline V gene has CDR1 WSHSY and CDR2 SAAADI. The CDR3 sequence is 14 residues long. This chain's CDR3 is CASSESPSGNTIYF. Written as DNA, the CDR3 is TGCGCCAGCAGTGAGTCTCCCTCTGGAAACACCATATATTTT.

This clone was detected only once. The chain couples TRBV27 to TRBJ2-3; D not certain. With 7 bases removed from V and 5 bases from J, the gap between germline ends came to 7 bases. Germline-derived CDR1 and CDR2 are MNHEY and SMNVEV (reference sequence). The CDR3 covers 11 residues. The CDR3 protein is CASILRDTQYF. CDR3 DNA sequence: TGTGCCAGCATTCTGAGAGATACGCAGTATTTT.

The CDR3 coding sequence is TGTGCCAGACGTCCGGGGGCCTCTGGGGCCAACGTCCTGACTTTC. Translation gives CARRPGASGANVLTF. The gene calls are TRBV2 and TRBJ2-6, with D perhaps TRBD1 or TRBD2 (6 bases each). V lost 9 bases, J lost 0 bases, and 12 bases lay in between. The CDR3 extends over 15 amino acids. Germline V CDR1 and CDR2: SNHLY, FYNNEI.

V is TRBV29-1 and J is TRBJ1-2; D gene uncertain. This CDR3 contains 12 residues. The germline gives CDR1 SQVTM, CDR2 ANQGSEA. Trimming shortened V by 6 bases and J by 2 bases, and 10 bases separated the two germline ends. The CDR3 loop is CSVPTPNYGYTF. CDR3 coding DNA: TGCAGCGTCCCGACACCGAACTATGGCTACACCTTC.

The rearrangement joins TRBV6-9 to TRBJ1-1; D gene unclear. There are 13 residues in the CDR3. Per germline, CDR1 MNHGY and CDR2 SVAAGI. Trimming left V 6 bases short and J 5 bases short, with 13 bases between. Here the CDR3 DNA reads TGTGCCAGCAGCCCCGTAACTAATACTGAAGCTTTCTTT. It yields the protein CASSPVTNTEAFF.

This chain uses TRBV5-6 with TRBJ1-5; TRBD1 is a possible D gene (5 bases). The CDR3 has 16 amino acids. CDR1 and CDR2 from the germline V gene are SGHDT and YYEEEE. The V and J ends lost 2 bases and 7 bases respectively, with 19 bases between them. Written as DNA, the CDR3 is TGTGCCAGCAGCTTCCAAGCCGGGGGGAGACTACAGCCCCAGCATTTT. This gives the protein CASSFQAGGRLQPQHF.

The chain is built from TRBV28 and TRBJ1-5; D uncertain. The germline CDR1 and CDR2 sequences are MDHEN and SYDVKM. V shed 0 bases and J shed 6 bases, with 9 bases lying between them. This CDR3 spans 14 amino acids. CDR3 bases: TGTGCCAGCAGTTTATGGCGAGACTCTCAGCCCCAGCATTTT. It encodes CASSLWRDSQPQHF.

The CDR3 is CASSLARGDPNYGYTF. The DNA for the CDR3 is TGTGCCAGCAGCTTAGCTAGAGGGGACCCTAACTATGGCTACACCTTC. The V gene is TRBV7-9, the J gene TRBJ1-2; D is perhaps TRBD1 (5 bases). Trimming took 0 bases from V and 0 from J, leaving 11 bases between them. CDR1 and CDR2 (germline): SEHNR, FQNEAQ (reference sequence). The CDR3 is 16 residues long. Together with reference TRBV7-9 and TRBJ1-2, the CDR3 gives the full variable domain: DTGVSQNPRHKITKRGQNVTFRCDPISEHNRLYWYRQTLGQGPEFLTYFQNEAQLEKSRLLSDRFSAERPKGSFSTLEIQRTEQGDSAMYLCASSLARGDPNYGYTFGSGTRLTVV.

The V gene is TRBV6-1, the J gene TRBJ1-5, with unresolved D. Trimming shortened V by 2 bases and J by 3 bases, and 8 bases separated the two germline ends. CDR1 MNHNS and CDR2 SASEGT come from the germline V gene. This CDR3 has 14 residues. The CDR3 region has the DNA TGTGCCAGCAGTGAACCCCGACTCAATCAGCCCCAGCATTTT. It is translated as CASSEPRLNQPQHF.

CDR3 DNA sequence: TGTGCCAGCAGTACACAGGGGAACAGTGTGGAGACCCAGTACTTC. This codes for CASSTQGNSVETQYF. The rearrangement uses TRBV25-1 and TRBJ2-5, with 7 bases identical to TRBD1. Per germline, CDR1 MGHDK and CDR2 SYGVNS. V was pared by 5 bases and J by 5 bases, with 11 bases of the junction left unmatched. The CDR3 is made up of 15 amino acids.

The genes are TRBV7-9 and TRBJ2-1, with a possible D match to TRBD2 (5 bases). Germline V gene lookup returns CDR1 SEHNR and CDR2 FQNEAQ (reference sequence). The CDR3 has 16 amino acids. Trimming removed 5 bases from V and 5 bases from J, with 19 bases in between. In DNA, the CDR3 is TGTGCCAGCAGCCCCCGAGGGATTCTTAGAGACAATGAGCAGTTCTTC. Translating gives CASSPRGILRDNEQFF.

This chain connects TRBV6-6 to TRBJ1-1, with D possibly TRBD1 on 5 matching bases. Per the germline V gene, CDR1 is MNHNY and CDR2 is SVGAGI (reference sequence). There are 13 residues in the CDR3. The V gene lost 7 bases and the J gene lost 4 bases, with 13 bases spanning the gap. Written as DNA, the CDR3 is TGTGCCAGCATTAAAGGGACGGGCACTGAAGCTTTCTTT. It is translated as CASIKGTGTEAFF.

The chain couples TRBV27 to TRBJ1-1; D is ambiguous. The V and J ends lost 5 bases and 8 bases respectively, with 12 bases between them. The CDR3 length is 12 residues. CDR1 and CDR2 (germline): MNHEY, SMNVEV (reference sequence). CDR3: CASSPRTGEAFF. The CDR3 nucleotides are TGTGCCAGCAGTCCCAGGACGGGCGAAGCTTTCTTT.

The genes are TRBV21-1 and TRBJ1-5. TRBV21-1 is a recognized pseudogene. CDR3 length equals 17 residues. Here the CDR3 reads CASSNLEDGHSNQPQHF. The CDR3 nucleotides read TGTGCCAGCAGCAATTTAGAGGACGGTCATAGCAATCAGCCCCAGCATTTT.

This rearrangement joins TRBV27 to TRBJ2-2; D is unresolved. The length of the CDR3 is 12 residues. Germline V gives CDR1 MNHEY, CDR2 SMNVEV (reference sequence). Trimming took 2 bases from V and 4 from J, leaving 2 bases between them. DNA for the CDR3: TGTGCCAGCAGTTTAATCACCGGGGAGCTGTTTTTT. It encodes CASSLITGELFF.

This rearrangement joins TRBV27 to TRBJ1-1; 9 positions agree with TRBD1. CDR3 size: 15 residues. After removal of 2 bases from V and 2 bases from J, the junction contained 3 bases not matched to a gene. Per the germline V gene, CDR1 is MNHEY and CDR2 is SMNVEV (reference sequence). The CDR3 DNA is TGTGCCAGCAGTTTAACAGGGGGCAGAAACACTGAAGCTTTCTTT. Amino acids: CASSLTGGRNTEAFF.

The chain links TRBV19 to TRBJ2-7; D not certain. The germline CDR1 and CDR2 sequences are LNHDA and SQIVND (reference sequence). V lost 3 bases and J 3 bases, leaving 9 bases between the germline ends. The CDR3 extends over 13 amino acids. The CDR3 coding sequence is TGTGCCAGTAGTATTGACGGTAACTACGAGCAGTACTTC. Its protein is CASSIDGNYEQYF.

The chain carries TRBV5-1 and TRBJ2-7; D not certain. The CDR3 length is 12 residues. The V end was cut by 0 bases, the J end by 2 bases, with 3 bases between. The V gene's germline CDR1 is SGHRS and CDR2 YFSETQ. This CDR3 is CASSLVAYEQYF. For the CDR3, the DNA is TGCGCCAGCAGCTTGGTTGCCTACGAGCAGTACTTC.

The chain couples TRBV7-8 to TRBJ2-3; 11 bases align to TRBD1. Germline assignment: CDR1 SGHVS and CDR2 FQNEAQ. The CDR3 loop spans 17 amino acids. V lost 4 bases to trimming and J lost 3 bases; unmatched junction nucleotides: 9. CDR3 sequence: CASSYIGQGAGTDTQYF. Written as DNA, the CDR3 is TGTGCCAGCAGCTACATCGGACAGGGGGCAGGTACAGATACGCAGTATTTT.

The chain joins TRBV6-6 to TRBJ2-7, with D possibly being TRBD2 (6 bases). V was cut by 7 bases and J by 2 bases, with 18 bases left in between. In germline, CDR1 is MNHNY, CDR2 SVGAGI (reference sequence). The length of the CDR3 is 15 residues. In nucleotides, the CDR3 is TGTGCCAGCAACCCGGGACTTACGGGCCCCTACGAGCAGTACTTC. This translates into CASNPGLTGPYEQYF.

There are a few counts of this clone. CDR3 bases: TGTGCCAGCAGCGTAGGGATGAACACTGAAGCTTTCTTT. It codes for CASSVGMNTEAFF. This sequence joins TRBV9 and TRBJ1-1; D remains unclear. Germline V gene lookup returns CDR1 SGDLS and CDR2 YYNGEE. There are 13 residues in the CDR3. V was clipped by 0 bases and J by 0 bases, with 3 bases between them.